These 7 T cell receptor beta chains came from one sample sequenced in a study of technical replicates of blood from a few donors. The protocol was immunoSEQ multiplex PCR, while the TCRdb copy is restricted to in-frame clones and leaves out a portion. Here the sample spans 95,000 or so clones, 90% to 95% being singletons. Sequenced sample: T cells isolated from PBMCs. The source is a human donor in good health.

This rearrangement joins TRBV6-1 to TRBJ2-7; 9 bases are a match to TRBD2. Germline trimming cut 1 base from V and 2 bases from J; bases unmatched to any gene: 3. CDR3 length: 15 amino acids. Germline values: CDR1 MNHNS, CDR2 SASEGT. DNA for the CDR3: TGTGCCAGCAGTGAAGGGGGCGGGAGGGCCTACGAGCAGTACTTC. Its translation is CASSEGGGRAYEQYF.

The chain carries TRBV4-1 and TRBJ2-2; D is perhaps TRBD2 (6 bases). Germline lookup yields CDR1 MGHRA and CDR2 YSYEKL. The CDR3 covers 17 residues. The V and J ends lost 0 bases and 6 bases respectively, with 17 bases between them. The CDR3 sequence is CASSQDARELESGELFF. CDR3 nucleotide sequence: TGCGCCAGCAGCCAAGATGCCCGGGAGCTCGAATCCGGGGAGCTGTTTTTT.

V and J are TRBV25-1 and TRBJ2-7; 9 bases are a match to TRBD1. Germline-derived CDR1 and CDR2 are MGHDK and SYGVNS. J was trimmed by 6 bases and V by 5 bases; bases with no gene match: 2. The CDR3 spans 12 residues. CDR3 protein: CASSPTGGEQYF. In DNA, the CDR3 is TGTGCCAGCAGTCCGACAGGGGGCGAGCAGTACTTC.

In DNA form, the CDR3 reads TGTGCCAGCAGCTCACATTCTTCCAATGAGCAGTTCTTC. Its protein is CASSSHSSNEQFF. The V and J genes are TRBV7-2 and TRBJ2-1; no definite D call. V shed 4 bases and J shed 6 bases, with 10 bases lying between them. From germline, CDR1 is SGHTA and CDR2 FQGNSA. The CDR3 contains 13 residues.

The chain couples TRBV10-2 to TRBJ1-2; no clear D. This CDR3 region has 13 residues. Germline-derived CDR1 and CDR2 are WSHSY and SAAADI. V shed 2 bases and J shed 12 bases, with 16 bases lying between them. CDR3 protein: CASSETGYSDNTF. The CDR3 DNA sequence: TGCGCCAGCAGTGAGACTGGATATTCCGACAACACCTTC.

The chain carries TRBV7-9 and TRBJ2-7; 8 bases map to TRBD2. This CDR3 comprises 15 residues. In germline, CDR1 is SEHNR, CDR2 FQNEAQ (reference sequence). J lost 3 bases, V lost 2 bases, and 6 bases had no gene match. CDR3 DNA: TGTGCCAGCAGCTTAAGAGCGGGAGATAGCTACGAGCAGTACTTC. Translating it yields CASSLRAGDSYEQYF. Based on the CDR3 plus reference TRBV7-9 and TRBJ2-7, the full variable domain is DTGVSQNPRHKITKRGQNVTFRCDPISEHNRLYWYRQTLGQGPEFLTYFQNEAQLEKSRLLSDRFSAERPKGSFSTLEIQRTEQGDSAMYLCASSLRAGDSYEQYFGPGTRLTVT.

The gene calls are TRBV7-2 and TRBJ1-3, with D possibly matching TRBD1 (6 bases). V dropped 5 bases and J dropped 1 base, with 9 bases sitting between them. The CDR3 is 14 residues long. Per the germline V gene, CDR1 is SGHTA and CDR2 is FQGNSA. The CDR3 coding sequence is TGTGCCAGCAGCCGAGGGGGTTCTGGAAACACCATATATTTT. Protein sequence: CASSRGGSGNTIYF.